This T cell receptor beta chain was captured in a study of T cell repertoires in cytomegalovirus infection. Overall study context: Recently identified HLA-C-restricted and well-studied HLA-B-restricted CMV epitopes were used. CMV infection together with matching HLA type was indicated by public TCR beta signatures.

The CDR3 runs 11 residues. The V gene's germline CDR1 is LNHDA and CDR2 SQIVND (reference sequence). V was trimmed by 3 bases and J by 6 bases, leaving 5 bases between them. With regard to this clonotype: Its antigen is as yet unknown.

Study-wide results and caveats: Dominating the ex vivo response were TCR beta clonotypes that were CMV-specific and HLA-C-restricted.

Each CDR3 protein is one row after TCRdb ran MiXCR on the reads. The sample contains roughly 920,000 distinct CDR3 sequences, 30% to 40% of which appear only once. The sample consisted of cultured CD8+ T cells from PBMCs, taken from culture after CMV antigen stimulation. The clonotype originates from a human donor in good health (CMV status not recorded). Some clones in this sample may be carry-over from other donors' samples. The chain joins TRBV19 to TRBJ1-1; D gene unclear. This CDR3 is CASSIGSEAFF. Here the CDR3 DNA reads TGTGCCAGTAGTATTGGATCTGAAGCTTTCTTT.